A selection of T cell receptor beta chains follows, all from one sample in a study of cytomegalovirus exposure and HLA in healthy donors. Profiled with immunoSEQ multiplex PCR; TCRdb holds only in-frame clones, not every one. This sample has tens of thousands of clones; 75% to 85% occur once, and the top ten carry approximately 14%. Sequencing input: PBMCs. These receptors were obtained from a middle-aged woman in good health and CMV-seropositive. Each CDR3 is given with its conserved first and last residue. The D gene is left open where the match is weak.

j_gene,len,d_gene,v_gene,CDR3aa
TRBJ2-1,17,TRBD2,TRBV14,CASSQDQTSGRGNEQFF
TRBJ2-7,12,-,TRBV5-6,CASSHTSYEQYF
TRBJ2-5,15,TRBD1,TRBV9,CASSGRDSLLETQYF
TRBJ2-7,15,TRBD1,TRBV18,CASSPGQGNTYEQYF
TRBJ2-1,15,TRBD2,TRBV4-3,CASSSRSGGYNEQFF
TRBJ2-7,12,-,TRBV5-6,CASSLGAGISYF
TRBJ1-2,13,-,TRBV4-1,CASSQEGGYGYTF
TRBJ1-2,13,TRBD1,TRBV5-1,CASSGTEAYGYTF
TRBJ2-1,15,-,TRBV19,CASSFTRLVANEQFF
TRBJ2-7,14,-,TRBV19,CASSIANSNYEQYF
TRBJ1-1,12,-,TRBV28,CASSLVSSRAFF
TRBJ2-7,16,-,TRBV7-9,CASSLEYGGTPYEQYF
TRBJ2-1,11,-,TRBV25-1,CASSVVNEQFF
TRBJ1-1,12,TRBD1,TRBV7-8,CASSLGTGEAFF
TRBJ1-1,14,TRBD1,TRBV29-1,CSVEGQGVNTEAFF
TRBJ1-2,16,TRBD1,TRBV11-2,CASTRTSGTDLGGYTF
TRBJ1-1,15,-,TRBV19,CASSIGGTPRTEAFF
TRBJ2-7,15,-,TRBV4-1,CASSQDPGGPSEQYF
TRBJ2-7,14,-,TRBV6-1,CASSEIDRGGEQYF
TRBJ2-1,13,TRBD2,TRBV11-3,CASSPGTSGEQFF
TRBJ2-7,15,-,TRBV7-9,CASSLAQGLKHEQYF
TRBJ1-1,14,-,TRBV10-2,CAIASREMNTEAFF